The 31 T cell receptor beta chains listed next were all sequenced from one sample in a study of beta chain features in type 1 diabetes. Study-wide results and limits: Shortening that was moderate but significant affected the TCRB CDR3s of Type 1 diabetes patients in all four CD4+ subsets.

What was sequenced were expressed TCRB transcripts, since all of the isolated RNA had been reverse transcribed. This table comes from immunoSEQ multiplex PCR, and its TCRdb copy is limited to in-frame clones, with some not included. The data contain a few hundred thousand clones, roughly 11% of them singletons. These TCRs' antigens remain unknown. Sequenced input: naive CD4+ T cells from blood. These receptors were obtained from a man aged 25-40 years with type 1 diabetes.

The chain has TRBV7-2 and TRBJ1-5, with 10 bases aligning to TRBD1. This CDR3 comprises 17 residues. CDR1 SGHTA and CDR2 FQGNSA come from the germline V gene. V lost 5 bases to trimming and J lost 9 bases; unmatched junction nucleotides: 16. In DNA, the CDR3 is TGTGCCAGCAGCCCGAGGGGGGCGGGACAGGGGCAATCGCCCCAGCATTTT. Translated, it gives CASSPRGAGQGQSPQHF.

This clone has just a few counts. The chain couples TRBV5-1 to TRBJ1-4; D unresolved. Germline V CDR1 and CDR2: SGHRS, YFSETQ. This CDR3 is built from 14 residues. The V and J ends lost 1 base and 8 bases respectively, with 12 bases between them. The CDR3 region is CASSLTGSGEKLFF. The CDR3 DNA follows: TGCGCCAGCAGCTTGACGGGAAGTGGAGAAAAACTGTTTTTT.

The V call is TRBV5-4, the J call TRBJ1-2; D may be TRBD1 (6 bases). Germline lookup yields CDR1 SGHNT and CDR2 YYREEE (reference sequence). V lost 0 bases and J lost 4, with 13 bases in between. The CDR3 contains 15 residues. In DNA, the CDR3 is TGTGCCAGCAGCTTGGCGGGCAGGGGAGCCTATGGCTACACCTTC. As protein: CASSLAGRGAYGYTF. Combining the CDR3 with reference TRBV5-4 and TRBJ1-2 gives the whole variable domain ETGVTQSPTHLIKTRGQQVTLRCSSQSGHNTVSWYQQALGQGPQFIFQYYREEENGRGNFPPRFSGLQFPNYSSELNVNALELDDSALYLCASSLAGRGAYGYTFGSGTRLTVV.

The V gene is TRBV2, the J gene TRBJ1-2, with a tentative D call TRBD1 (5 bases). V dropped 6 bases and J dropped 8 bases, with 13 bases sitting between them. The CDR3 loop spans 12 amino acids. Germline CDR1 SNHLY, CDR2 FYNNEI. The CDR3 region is CASRWGDRGYTF. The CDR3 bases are TGTGCCAGCAGATGGGGGGATAGGGGCTACACCTTC.

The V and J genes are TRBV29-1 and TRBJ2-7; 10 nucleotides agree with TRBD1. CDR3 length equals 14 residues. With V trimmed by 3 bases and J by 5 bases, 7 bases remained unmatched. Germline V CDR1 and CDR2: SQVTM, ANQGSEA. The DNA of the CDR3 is TGCAGCGTTGACCCGGGACAGGGGTTCAACGAGCAGTACTTC. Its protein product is CSVDPGQGFNEQYF.

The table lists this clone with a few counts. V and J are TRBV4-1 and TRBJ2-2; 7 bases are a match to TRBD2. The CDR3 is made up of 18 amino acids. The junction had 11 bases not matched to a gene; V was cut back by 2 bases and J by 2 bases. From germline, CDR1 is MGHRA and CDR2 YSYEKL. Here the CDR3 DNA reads TGCGCCAGCAGCCAACGGTCCTCTAGCGGTCCCAACACCGGGGAGCTGTTTTTT. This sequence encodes CASSQRSSSGPNTGELFF.

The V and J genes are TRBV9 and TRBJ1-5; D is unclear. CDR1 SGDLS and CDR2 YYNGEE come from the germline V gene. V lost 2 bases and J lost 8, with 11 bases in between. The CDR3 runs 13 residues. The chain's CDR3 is CASSVSYGKPQHF. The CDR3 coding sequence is TGTGCCAGCAGCGTCTCCTACGGGAAGCCCCAGCATTTT.

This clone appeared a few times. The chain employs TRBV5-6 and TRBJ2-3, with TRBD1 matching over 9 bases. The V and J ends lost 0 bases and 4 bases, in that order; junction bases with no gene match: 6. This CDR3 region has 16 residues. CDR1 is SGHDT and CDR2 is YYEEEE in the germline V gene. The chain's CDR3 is CASSLVGTGRADTQYF. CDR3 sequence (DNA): TGTGCCAGCAGCTTGGTAGGGACAGGGAGGGCAGATACGCAGTATTTT.

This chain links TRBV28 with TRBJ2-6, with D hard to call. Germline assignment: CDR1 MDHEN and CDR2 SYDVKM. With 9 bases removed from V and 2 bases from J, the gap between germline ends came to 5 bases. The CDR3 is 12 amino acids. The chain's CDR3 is CASGTGANVLTF. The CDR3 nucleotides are TGTGCCAGTGGCACTGGGGCCAACGTCCTGACTTTC.

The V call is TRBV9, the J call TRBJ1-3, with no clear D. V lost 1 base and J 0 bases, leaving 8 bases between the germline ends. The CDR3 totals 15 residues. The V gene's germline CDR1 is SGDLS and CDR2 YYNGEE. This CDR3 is CASSVNSYSGNTIYF. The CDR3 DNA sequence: TGTGCCAGCAGCGTAAACAGCTACTCTGGAAACACCATATATTTT.

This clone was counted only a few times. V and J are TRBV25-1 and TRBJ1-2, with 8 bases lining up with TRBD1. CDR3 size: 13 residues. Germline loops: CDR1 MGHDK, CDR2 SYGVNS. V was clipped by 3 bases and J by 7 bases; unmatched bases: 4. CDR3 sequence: CASSEGGQGGYTF. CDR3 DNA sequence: TGTGCCAGCAGTGAGGGAGGACAGGGTGGCTACACCTTC.

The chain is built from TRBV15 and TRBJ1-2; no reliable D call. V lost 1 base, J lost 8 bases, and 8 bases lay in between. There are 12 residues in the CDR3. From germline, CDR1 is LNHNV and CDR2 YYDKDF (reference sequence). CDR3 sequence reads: CATSRGVYGYTF. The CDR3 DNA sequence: TGTGCCACCAGCAGAGGAGTCTACGGCTACACCTTC.

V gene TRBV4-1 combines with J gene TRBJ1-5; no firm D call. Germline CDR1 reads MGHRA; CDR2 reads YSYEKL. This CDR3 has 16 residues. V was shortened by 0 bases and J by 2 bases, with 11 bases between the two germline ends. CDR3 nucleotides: TGCGCCAGCAGCCAAGATCCGAGGGTTGGCAATCAGCCCCAGCATTTT. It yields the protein CASSQDPRVGNQPQHF.

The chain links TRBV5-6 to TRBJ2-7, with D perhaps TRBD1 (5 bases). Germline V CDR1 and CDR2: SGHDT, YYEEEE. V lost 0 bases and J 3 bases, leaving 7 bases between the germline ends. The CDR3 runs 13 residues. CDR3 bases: TGTGCCAGCAGCTTGGCCAGGGACTACGAGCAGTACTTC. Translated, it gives CASSLARDYEQYF.

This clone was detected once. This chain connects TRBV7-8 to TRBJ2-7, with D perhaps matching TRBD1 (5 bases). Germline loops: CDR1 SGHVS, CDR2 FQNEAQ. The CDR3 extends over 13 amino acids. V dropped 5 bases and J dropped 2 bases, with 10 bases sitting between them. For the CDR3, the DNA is TGTGCCAGCAGCCCCAGGGTTACCTACGAGCAGTACTTC. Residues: CASSPRVTYEQYF.

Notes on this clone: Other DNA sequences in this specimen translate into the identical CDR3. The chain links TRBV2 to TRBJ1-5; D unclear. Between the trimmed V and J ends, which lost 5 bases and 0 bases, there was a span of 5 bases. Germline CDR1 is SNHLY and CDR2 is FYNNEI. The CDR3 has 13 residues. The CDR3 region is CASSPNSNQPQHF. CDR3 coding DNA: TGTGCCAGCAGTCCCAATAGCAATCAGCCCCAGCATTTT. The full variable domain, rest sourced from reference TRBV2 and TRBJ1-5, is EPEVTQTPSHQVTQMGQEVILRCVPISNHLYFYWYRQILGQKVEFLVSFYNNEISEKSEIFDDQFSVERPDGSNFTLKIRSTKLEDSAMYFCASSPNSNQPQHFGDGTRLSIL.

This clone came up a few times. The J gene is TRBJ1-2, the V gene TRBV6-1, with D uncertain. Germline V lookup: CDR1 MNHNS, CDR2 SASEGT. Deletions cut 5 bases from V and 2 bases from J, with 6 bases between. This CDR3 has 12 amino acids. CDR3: CASSTGNYGYTF. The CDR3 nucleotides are TGTGCCAGCAGTACGGGGAACTATGGCTACACCTTC.

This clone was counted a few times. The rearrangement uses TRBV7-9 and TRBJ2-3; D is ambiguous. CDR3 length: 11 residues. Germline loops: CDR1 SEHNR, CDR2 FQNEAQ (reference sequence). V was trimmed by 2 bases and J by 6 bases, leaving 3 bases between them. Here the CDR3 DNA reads TGTGCCAGCAGCTTACTTGATACGCAGTATTTT. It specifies CASSLLDTQYF. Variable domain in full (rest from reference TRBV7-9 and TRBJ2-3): DTGVSQNPRHKITKRGQNVTFRCDPISEHNRLYWYRQTLGQGPEFLTYFQNEAQLEKSRLLSDRFSAERPKGSFSTLEIQRTEQGDSAMYLCASSLLDTQYFGPGTRLTVL.

The CDR3, as DNA: TGTGCCAGCAGCTCCCAGGGGGGCGCGTCTGAAGCTTTCTTT. This encodes CASSSQGGASEAFF. The chain has TRBV13 and TRBJ1-1, with 7 nucleotides matching TRBD1. Losses at the gene ends were 4 bases for V and 6 bases for J; bases not matched to a gene: 8. There are 14 residues in the CDR3. Germline CDR1 reads PRHDT; CDR2 reads FYEKMQ (reference sequence).

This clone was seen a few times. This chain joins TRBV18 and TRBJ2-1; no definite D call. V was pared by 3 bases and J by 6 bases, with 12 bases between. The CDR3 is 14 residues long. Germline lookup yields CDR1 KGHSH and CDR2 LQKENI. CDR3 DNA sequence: TGTGCCAGCTCACCTGGGCCCGCACGCAATGAGCAGTTCTTC. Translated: CASSPGPARNEQFF.

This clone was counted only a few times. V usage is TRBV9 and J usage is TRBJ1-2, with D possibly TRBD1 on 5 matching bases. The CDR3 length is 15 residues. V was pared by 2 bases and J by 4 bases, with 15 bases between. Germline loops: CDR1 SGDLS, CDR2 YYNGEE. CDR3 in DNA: TGTGCCAGCAGCGTCGGGGGTCGGATGGCCTATGGCTACACCTTC. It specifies CASSVGGRMAYGYTF.

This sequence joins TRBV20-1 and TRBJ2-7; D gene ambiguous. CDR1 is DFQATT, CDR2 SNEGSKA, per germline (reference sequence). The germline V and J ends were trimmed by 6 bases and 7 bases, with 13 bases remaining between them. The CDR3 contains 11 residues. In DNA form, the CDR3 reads TGCAGTGCCAAAAAACAGCTAGAGCAGTACTTC. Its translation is CSAKKQLEQYF.

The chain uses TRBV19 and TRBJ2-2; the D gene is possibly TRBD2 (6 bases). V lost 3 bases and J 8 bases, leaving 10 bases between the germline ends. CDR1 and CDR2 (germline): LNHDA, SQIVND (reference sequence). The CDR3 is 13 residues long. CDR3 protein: CASSMEGGGELFF. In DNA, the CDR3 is TGTGCCAGTAGTATGGAGGGAGGAGGGGAGCTGTTTTTT.

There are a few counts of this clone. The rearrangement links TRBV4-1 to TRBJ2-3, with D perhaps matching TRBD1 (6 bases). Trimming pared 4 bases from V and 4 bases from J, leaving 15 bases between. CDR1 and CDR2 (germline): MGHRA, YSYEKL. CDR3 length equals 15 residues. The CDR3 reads CASSPPGEGADTQYF. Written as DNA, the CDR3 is TGCGCCAGCAGCCCGCCAGGGGAAGGAGCAGATACGCAGTATTTT.

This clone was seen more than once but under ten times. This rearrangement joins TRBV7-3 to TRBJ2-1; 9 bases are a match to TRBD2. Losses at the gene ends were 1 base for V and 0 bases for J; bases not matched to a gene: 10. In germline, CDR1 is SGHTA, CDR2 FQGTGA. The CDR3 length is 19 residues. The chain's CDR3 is CASSLMPSGAASSYNEQFF. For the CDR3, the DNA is TGTGCCAGCAGCTTAATGCCTAGCGGGGCCGCTAGCTCCTACAATGAGCAGTTCTTC.

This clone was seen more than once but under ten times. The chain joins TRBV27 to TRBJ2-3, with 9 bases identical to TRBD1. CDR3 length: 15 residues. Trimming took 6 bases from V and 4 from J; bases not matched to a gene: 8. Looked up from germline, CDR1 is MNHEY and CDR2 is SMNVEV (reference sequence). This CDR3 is CASRGDRAKADTQYF. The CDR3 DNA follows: TGTGCCAGCAGGGGGGACAGGGCGAAAGCAGATACGCAGTATTTT.

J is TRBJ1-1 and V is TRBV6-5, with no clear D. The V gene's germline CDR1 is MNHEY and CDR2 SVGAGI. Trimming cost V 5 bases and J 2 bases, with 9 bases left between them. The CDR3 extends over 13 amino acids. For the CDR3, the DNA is TGTGCCAGCAGTACCGACACAAACACTGAAGCTTTCTTT. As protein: CASSTDTNTEAFF.

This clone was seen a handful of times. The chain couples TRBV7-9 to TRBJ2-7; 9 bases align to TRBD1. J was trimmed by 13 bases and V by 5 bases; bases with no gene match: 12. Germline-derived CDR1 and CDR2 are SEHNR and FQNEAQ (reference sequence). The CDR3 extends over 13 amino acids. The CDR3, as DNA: TGTGCCAGCAGCCCCCACCTTGGGACAGGGTTCTACTTC. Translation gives CASSPHLGTGFYF.

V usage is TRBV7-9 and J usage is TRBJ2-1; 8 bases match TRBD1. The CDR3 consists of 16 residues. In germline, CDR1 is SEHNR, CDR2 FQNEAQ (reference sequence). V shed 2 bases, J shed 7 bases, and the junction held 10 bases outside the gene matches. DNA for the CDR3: TGTGCCAGCAGCTTAAGGAGGTCGGGACAGGAAAATGAGCAGTTCTTC. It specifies CASSLRRSGQENEQFF.

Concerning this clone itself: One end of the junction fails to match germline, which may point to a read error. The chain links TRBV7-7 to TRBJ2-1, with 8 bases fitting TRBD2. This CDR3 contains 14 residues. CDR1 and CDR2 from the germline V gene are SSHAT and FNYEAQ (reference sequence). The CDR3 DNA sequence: TGTGCTAGCAGCTTGGCCGGCGGGGGGAATGAGCAGTTCTTC. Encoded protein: CASSLAGGGNEQFF.

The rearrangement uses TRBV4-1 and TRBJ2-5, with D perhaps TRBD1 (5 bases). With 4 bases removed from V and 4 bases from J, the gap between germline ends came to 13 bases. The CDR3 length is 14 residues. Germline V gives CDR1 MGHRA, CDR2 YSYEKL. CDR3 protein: CASSLREFGETQYF. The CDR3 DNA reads TGCGCCAGCAGCCTCAGGGAATTTGGAGAGACCCAGTACTTC.